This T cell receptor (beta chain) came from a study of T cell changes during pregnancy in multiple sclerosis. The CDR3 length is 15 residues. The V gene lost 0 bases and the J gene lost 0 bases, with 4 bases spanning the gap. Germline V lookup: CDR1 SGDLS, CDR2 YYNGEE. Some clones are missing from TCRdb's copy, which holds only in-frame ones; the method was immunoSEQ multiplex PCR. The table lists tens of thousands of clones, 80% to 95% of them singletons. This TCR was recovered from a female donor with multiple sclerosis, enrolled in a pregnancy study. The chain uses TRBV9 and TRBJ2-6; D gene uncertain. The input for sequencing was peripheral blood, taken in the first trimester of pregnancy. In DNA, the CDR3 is TGTGCCAGCAGCGTAGCTGTCTCTGGGGCCAACGTCCTGACTTTC. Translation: CASSVAVSGANVLTF.